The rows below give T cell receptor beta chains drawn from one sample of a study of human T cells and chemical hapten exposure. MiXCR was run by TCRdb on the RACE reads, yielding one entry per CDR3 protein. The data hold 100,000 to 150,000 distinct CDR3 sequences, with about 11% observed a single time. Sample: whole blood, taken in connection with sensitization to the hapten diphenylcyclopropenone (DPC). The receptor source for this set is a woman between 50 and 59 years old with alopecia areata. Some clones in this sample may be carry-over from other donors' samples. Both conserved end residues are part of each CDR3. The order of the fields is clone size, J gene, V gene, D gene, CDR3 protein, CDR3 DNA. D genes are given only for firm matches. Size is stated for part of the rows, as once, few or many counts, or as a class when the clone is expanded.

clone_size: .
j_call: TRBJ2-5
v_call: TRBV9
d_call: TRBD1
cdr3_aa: CASSGGTGRETQYF
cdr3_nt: TGTGCCAGCAGCGGGGGGACAGGGCGGGAGACCCAGTACTTC

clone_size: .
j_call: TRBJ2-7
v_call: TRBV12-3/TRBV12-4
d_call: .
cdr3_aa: CASSAPPAYEQYF
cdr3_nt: TGTGCCAGCTCCGCCCCTCCTGCCTACGAGCAGTACTTC

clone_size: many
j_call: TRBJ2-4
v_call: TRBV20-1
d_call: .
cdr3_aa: CSAGQGGLAKNIQYF
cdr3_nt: TGCAGTGCAGGACAGGGAGGGTTAGCCAAAAACATTCAGTACTTC

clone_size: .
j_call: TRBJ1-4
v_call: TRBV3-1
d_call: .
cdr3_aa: CASSSGQLLEKLFF
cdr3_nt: TGTGCCAGCAGCTCTGGACAACTCCTTGAAAAACTGTTTTTT

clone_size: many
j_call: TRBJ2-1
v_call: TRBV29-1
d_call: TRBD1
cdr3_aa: CSVDRVNEQFF
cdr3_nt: TGCAGCGTGGACAGGGTGAATGAGCAGTTCTTC

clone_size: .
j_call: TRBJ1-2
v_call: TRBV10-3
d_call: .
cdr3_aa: CAISEISTAGYTF
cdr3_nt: TGTGCCATCAGTGAGATCTCGACGGCCGGCTACACCTTC

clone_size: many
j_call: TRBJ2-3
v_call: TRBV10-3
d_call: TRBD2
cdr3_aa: CAISESRLAGHTDTQYF
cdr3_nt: TGTGCCATCAGTGAGTCGAGGCTAGCGGGGCACACAGATACGCAGTATTTT

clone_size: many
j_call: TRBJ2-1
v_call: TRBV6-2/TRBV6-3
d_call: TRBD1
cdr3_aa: CASSTGQGSYNEQFF
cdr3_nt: TGTGCCAGCAGCACCGGACAGGGGAGCTACAATGAGCAGTTCTTC

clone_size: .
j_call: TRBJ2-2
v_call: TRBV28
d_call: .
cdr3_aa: CASSLTSGTGELFF
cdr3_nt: TGTGCCAGCAGTTTAACTTCCGGCACCGGGGAGCTGTTTTTT

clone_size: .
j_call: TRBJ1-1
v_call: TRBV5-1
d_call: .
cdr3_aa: CASSFMGTELMNTEAFF
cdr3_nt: TGCGCCAGCAGCTTCATGGGAACAGAGTTGATGAACACTGAAGCTTTCTTT

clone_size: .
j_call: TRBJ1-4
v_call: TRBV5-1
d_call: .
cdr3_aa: CASSGVEAEKLFF
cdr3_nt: TGCGCCAGCAGCGGAGTAGAAGCGGAAAAACTGTTTTTT

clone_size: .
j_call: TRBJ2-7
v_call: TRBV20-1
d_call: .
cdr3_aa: CSAGHEQYF
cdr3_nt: TGCAGTGCAGGACACGAGCAGTACTTC

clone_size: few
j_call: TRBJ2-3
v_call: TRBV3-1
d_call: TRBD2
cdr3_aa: CASSQGLAGTSTDTQYF
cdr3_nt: TGTGCCAGCAGCCAAGGACTAGCGGGAACTAGCACAGATACGCAGTATTTT

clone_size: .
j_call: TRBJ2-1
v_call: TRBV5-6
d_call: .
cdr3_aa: CASSASDEQFF
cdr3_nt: TGTGCCAGCAGCGCTAGTGATGAGCAGTTCTTC

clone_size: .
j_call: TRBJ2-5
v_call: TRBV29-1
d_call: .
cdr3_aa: CSVGGTASQETQYF
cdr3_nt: TGCAGCGTCGGGGGGACAGCAAGCCAAGAGACCCAGTACTTC

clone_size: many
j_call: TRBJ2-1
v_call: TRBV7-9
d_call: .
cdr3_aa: CASQSTLSSYNEQFF
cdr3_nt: TGTGCCAGCCAATCCACATTGAGCTCCTACAATGAGCAGTTCTTC

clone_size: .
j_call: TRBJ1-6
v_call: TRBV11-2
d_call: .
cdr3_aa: CASSLVIGNSPLHF
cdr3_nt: TGTGCCAGCAGCTTAGTCATCGGGAATTCACCCCTCCACTTT

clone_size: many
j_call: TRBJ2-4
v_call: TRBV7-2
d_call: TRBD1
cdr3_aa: CASSSGQAPINIQYF
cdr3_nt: TGTGCCAGCAGCTCCGGACAGGCGCCTATAAACATTCAGTACTTC